This passage covers 19 T cell receptor beta chains from one sample sequenced in a study of T-cell reconstitution after alpha-beta-depleted transplantation in children. Researchers prepared the TCRbeta library using unique molecular identifiers, the study reports. TCRdb fed the PCR reads into MiXCR, producing one record per CDR3 protein. The top ten hold just over 35% of the sample, which has a few hundred thousand distinct CDR3 sequences, about a quarter seen once. Material: PBMCs, obtained before TCRalphabeta/CD19-depleted stem cell transplant. The receptors were gathered from a boy in the first two years of life with Wiskott-Aldrich syndrome, due to receive a stem cell transplant.

V gene TRBV5-6 combines with J gene TRBJ2-3; 8 positions agree with TRBD2. Looked up from germline, CDR1 is SGHDT and CDR2 is YYEEEE. The V segment lost 4 bases and the J segment 2 bases; nucleotides outside the gene matches: 6. CDR3 length: 15 residues. CDR3 coding DNA: TGTGCCAGCAGCCTAGGACTAGCCGACACAGATACGCAGTATTTT. This translates into CASSLGLADTDTQYF.

This clonotype showed up just a few times. The V call is TRBV20-1, the J call TRBJ1-2, with D hard to call. The V end lost 3 bases, the J end lost 3 bases, and 11 bases lay between the germline ends. This CDR3 contains 13 residues. Germline CDR1 reads DFQATT; CDR2 reads SNEGSKA (reference sequence). CDR3 amino acids: CSARVPSYYGYTF. In DNA form, the CDR3 reads TGCAGTGCTAGGGTCCCGTCTTACTATGGCTACACCTTC.

This chain joins TRBV4-1 and TRBJ1-3; possibly TRBD1 for D (5 bases). Germline CDR1 and CDR2: MGHRA and YSYEKL. Trimming took off 1 base at V and 0 bases at J, with 10 bases between the two ends. The CDR3 runs 16 residues. The CDR3 loop is CASSQGGAHSGNTIYF. CDR3 nucleotide sequence: TGCGCCAGCAGCCAAGGAGGGGCCCACTCTGGAAACACCATATATTTT.

V is TRBV5-1 and J is TRBJ1-1; TRBD1 agrees at 9 bases. Losses at the gene ends were 4 bases for V and 10 bases for J; bases not matched to a gene: 5. The CDR3 has 12 residues. Germline lookup yields CDR1 SGHRS and CDR2 YFSETQ. This chain's CDR3 is CASSRDRDGAFF. In nucleotides, the CDR3 is TGCGCCAGCAGCAGGGACAGGGACGGAGCTTTCTTT. Full variable domain (outside the CDR3, taken from reference TRBV5-1 and TRBJ1-1): KAGVTQTPRYLIKTRGQQVTLSCSPISGHRSVSWYQQTPGQGLQFLFEYFSETQRNKGNFPGRFSGRQFSNSRSEMNVSTLELGDSALYLCASSRDRDGAFFGQGTRLTVV.

This chain links TRBV2 with TRBJ2-1, with 12 bases lining up with TRBD2. The ends lost 7 bases at V and 3 bases at J; junction bases unmatched: 4. The germline CDR1 and CDR2 sequences are SNHLY and FYNNEI. The CDR3 is made up of 15 amino acids. CDR3 in amino acids: CASTVTSGSYNEQFF. The DNA for the CDR3 is TGTGCCAGCACCGTGACTAGCGGGAGCTACAATGAGCAGTTCTTC.

The rearrangement uses TRBV4-2 and TRBJ2-5, with TRBD1 matching 7 bases. This CDR3 comprises 15 residues. Per the germline V gene, CDR1 is LGHNA and CDR2 is YNFKEQ. V shed 4 bases and J 3 bases; nucleotides not matched to a gene: 8. The CDR3 sequence: CASSPWTGDKETQYF. The CDR3 bases are TGTGCCAGCAGCCCCTGGACAGGAGACAAAGAGACCCAGTACTTC.

On this clonotype: One junction end disagrees with the germline gene, perhaps due to a read error. The rearrangement links TRBV12-3 or TRBV12-4 to TRBJ2-2; D unclear. The CDR3 spans 12 residues. The DNA for the CDR3 is TGTGCCAGCAGGATACACACGGGGGAGCTGTTTTTT. This encodes CASRIHTGELFF.

This clonotype turned up a few times. J is TRBJ1-3 and V is TRBV4-3, with no clear D. The germline V gene encodes CDR1 LGHNA and CDR2 YSLEER. Trimming left V 0 bases short and J 8 bases short, with 11 bases between. CDR3 length: 14 residues. The CDR3 DNA is TGCGCCAGCAGCCAAGAACGCGCTGCGGACACCATATATTTT. Translating gives CASSQERAADTIYF.

The gene calls are TRBV12-3 or TRBV12-4 and TRBJ2-1; possibly TRBD1 or TRBD2 for D (5 bases each). Trimming shortened V by 7 bases and J by 9 bases, and 10 bases separated the two germline ends. This CDR3 is built from 11 residues. The DNA for the CDR3 is TGTGCCAGCACCCGGGGCTCTGAGCAGTTCTTC. Translated, it gives CASTRGSEQFF.

This clonotype was seen only a few times. This sequence joins TRBV6-1 and TRBJ1-5; no reliable D call. V dropped 0 bases and J dropped 3 bases, with 6 bases sitting between them. Germline values: CDR1 MNHNS, CDR2 SASEGT. This CDR3 is built from 14 residues. The CDR3 loop reads CASSEAPFNQPQHF. CDR3 DNA: TGTGCCAGCAGTGAAGCGCCATTCAATCAGCCCCAGCATTTT.

The chain couples TRBV4-1 to TRBJ2-7, with TRBD2 matching over 7 bases. The CDR3 consists of 15 residues. V trimming: 8 bases; J trimming: 7 bases; junction bases outside the gene matches: 17. Germline CDR1 reads MGHRA; CDR2 reads YSYEKL. CDR3 amino acids: CASLAWEGASGEQYF. The CDR3, as DNA: TGCGCCAGCTTAGCTTGGGAGGGAGCTTCCGGGGAGCAGTACTTC.

This clonotype turned up a few times. The V and J genes are TRBV18 and TRBJ2-2; either TRBD1 or TRBD2 may supply D (5 bases each). The CDR3 is made up of 15 amino acids. V lost 3 bases and J 5 bases, leaving 13 bases between the germline ends. Germline loops: CDR1 KGHSH, CDR2 LQKENI. CDR3 region: CASSPQGEGTGELFF. DNA of the CDR3: TGTGCCAGCTCACCTCAGGGAGAGGGAACCGGGGAGCTGTTTTTT.

This clonotype was counted a few times. This chain links TRBV7-2 with TRBJ2-3; D call uncertain. CDR1 and CDR2 (germline): SGHTA, FQGNSA. Trimming shortened V by 3 bases and J by 2 bases, and 12 bases separated the two germline ends. The CDR3 is 15 residues long. The CDR3 sequence is CASSLVSRYTDTQYF. For the CDR3, the DNA is TGTGCCAGCAGCTTGGTTTCGCGGTACACAGATACGCAGTATTTT.

The V and J genes are TRBV15 and TRBJ1-3; maybe TRBD1 (5 bases). This CDR3 is built from 17 residues. V lost 1 base and J lost 0, with 13 bases in between. Germline V gene data show CDR1 as LNHNV and CDR2 as YYDKDF (reference sequence). CDR3 nucleotides: TGTGCCACCAGCAGAGTTAGAGGGGCTAGCTCTGGAAACACCATATATTTT. This codes for CATSRVRGASSGNTIYF.

The table lists this clonotype with a few counts. The V gene is TRBV20-1, the J gene TRBJ2-5; tentatively, D is TRBD1 (5 bases). Germline CDR1 DFQATT, CDR2 SNEGSKA (reference sequence). This CDR3 comprises 15 residues. V lost 6 bases and J 1 base, leaving 18 bases between the germline ends. CDR3 nucleotides: TGCAGTGCGTTCCAGGGTTATTCGACCCAAGAGACCCAGTACTTC. It translates to CSAFQGYSTQETQYF.

The J gene is TRBJ2-1, the V gene TRBV5-1, with a possible D match to TRBD2 (5 bases). Germline-derived CDR1 and CDR2 are SGHRS and YFSETQ. V dropped 1 base and J dropped 8 bases, with 10 bases sitting between them. The CDR3 loop spans 13 amino acids. CDR3: CASSLTSGDEQFF. CDR3 coding DNA: TGCGCCAGCAGCTTGACTTCCGGGGATGAGCAGTTCTTC.

This clonotype turned up a few times. V usage is TRBV12-3 or TRBV12-4 and J usage is TRBJ1-5; no reliable D call. V lost 0 bases and J 3 bases, leaving 3 bases between the germline ends. This CDR3 contains 13 residues. The CDR3, as DNA: TGTGCCAGCAGTTTAGCCGACAATCAGCCCCAGCATTTT. As protein: CASSLADNQPQHF.

The V call is TRBV20-1, the J call TRBJ2-4; tentatively, D is TRBD1 or TRBD2 (5 bases each). The CDR3 extends over 14 amino acids. V gave up 6 bases and J gave up 1 base, with 13 bases separating them. CDR1 is DFQATT, CDR2 SNEGSKA, per germline (reference sequence). The CDR3: CSADPGLAKNIQYF. The CDR3 nucleotides are TGCAGTGCGGATCCGGGGCTTGCCAAAAACATTCAGTACTTC.

This clonotype came up a few times. This sequence joins TRBV19 and TRBJ1-1; D not resolved. Trimming removed 7 bases at V and 4 bases at J, with 13 bases between. Germline lookup yields CDR1 LNHDA and CDR2 SQIVND (reference sequence). The CDR3 runs 13 residues. As DNA, the CDR3 is TGTGCCAGTAAGCCGGGATTGGGCACTGAAGCTTTCTTT. This gives the protein CASKPGLGTEAFF.